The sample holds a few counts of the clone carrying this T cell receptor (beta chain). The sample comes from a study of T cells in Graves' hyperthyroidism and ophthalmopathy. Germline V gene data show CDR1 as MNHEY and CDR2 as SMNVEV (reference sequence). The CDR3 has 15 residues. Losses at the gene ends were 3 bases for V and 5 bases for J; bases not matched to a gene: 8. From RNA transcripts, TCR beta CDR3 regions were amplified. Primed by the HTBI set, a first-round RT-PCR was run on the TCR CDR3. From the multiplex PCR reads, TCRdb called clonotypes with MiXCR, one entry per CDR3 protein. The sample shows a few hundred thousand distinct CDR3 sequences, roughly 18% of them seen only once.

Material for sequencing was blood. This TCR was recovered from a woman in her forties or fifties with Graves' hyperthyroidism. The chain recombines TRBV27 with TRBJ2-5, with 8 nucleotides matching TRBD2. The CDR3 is CASSFRFSGGETQYF. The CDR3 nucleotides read TGTGCCAGCAGTTTCAGGTTCTCGGGAGGGGAGACCCAGTACTTC.